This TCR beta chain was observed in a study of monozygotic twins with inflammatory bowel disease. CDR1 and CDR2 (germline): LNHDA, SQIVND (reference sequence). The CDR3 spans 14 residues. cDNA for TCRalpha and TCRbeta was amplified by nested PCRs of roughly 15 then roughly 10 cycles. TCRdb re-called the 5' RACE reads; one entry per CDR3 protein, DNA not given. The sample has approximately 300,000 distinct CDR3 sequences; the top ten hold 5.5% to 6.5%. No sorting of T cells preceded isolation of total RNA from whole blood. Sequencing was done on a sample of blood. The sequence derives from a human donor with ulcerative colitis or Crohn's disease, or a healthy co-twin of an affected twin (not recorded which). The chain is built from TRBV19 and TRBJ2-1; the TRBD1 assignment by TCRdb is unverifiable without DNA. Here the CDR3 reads CASSAWGPGGEQFF.